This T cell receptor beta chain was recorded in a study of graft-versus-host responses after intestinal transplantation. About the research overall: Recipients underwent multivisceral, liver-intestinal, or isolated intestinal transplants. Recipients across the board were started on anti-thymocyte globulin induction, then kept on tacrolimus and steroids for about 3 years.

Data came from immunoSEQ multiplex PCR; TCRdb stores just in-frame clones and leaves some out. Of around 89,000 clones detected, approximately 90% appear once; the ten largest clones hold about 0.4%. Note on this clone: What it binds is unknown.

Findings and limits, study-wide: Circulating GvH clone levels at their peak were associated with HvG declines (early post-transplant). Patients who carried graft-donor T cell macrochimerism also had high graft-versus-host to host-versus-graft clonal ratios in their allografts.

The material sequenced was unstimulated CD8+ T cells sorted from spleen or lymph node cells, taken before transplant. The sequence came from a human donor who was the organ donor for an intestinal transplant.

CDR3 in DNA: TGTGCCAGCAGCGGCGGTAGCTACGAGCAGTACTTC. It yields the protein CASSGGSYEQYF. The J gene is TRBJ2-7, the V gene TRBV13; D uncertain. This CDR3 contains 12 residues. The ends were cut back, 5 bases at V and 3 bases at J, with 8 bases in the middle. The germline V gene has CDR1 PRHDT and CDR2 FYEKMQ (reference sequence).